This T cell receptor beta chain was sequenced in a study of lymphopenia after photon versus proton radiotherapy. Findings and caveats of the study: Post-nadir diversity loss with photons came from oligoclonal expansion, particularly CD8+ Temra cells.

A remark on this clone: The antigen is undetermined.

Some clones are missing from TCRdb's copy, which holds only in-frame ones; the method was immunoSEQ multiplex PCR. The repertoire holds 55,000 to 70,000 clones, with approximately 91% as singletons. Germline loops: CDR1 MNHEY, CDR2 SVGAGI. V lost 0 bases, J lost 5 bases, and 16 bases lay in between. The CDR3 is 16 residues long. This chain joins TRBV6-5 and TRBJ2-5; D is possibly TRBD1 (5 bases). The clonotype comes from an older woman with pancreatic cancer. Source: peripheral blood, taken from a patient treated with photon-based radiotherapy. For the CDR3, the DNA is TGTGCCAGCAGTTACTCGATTTTATCAGGGATGGAGACCCAGTACTTC. Translated: CASSYSILSGMETQYF.